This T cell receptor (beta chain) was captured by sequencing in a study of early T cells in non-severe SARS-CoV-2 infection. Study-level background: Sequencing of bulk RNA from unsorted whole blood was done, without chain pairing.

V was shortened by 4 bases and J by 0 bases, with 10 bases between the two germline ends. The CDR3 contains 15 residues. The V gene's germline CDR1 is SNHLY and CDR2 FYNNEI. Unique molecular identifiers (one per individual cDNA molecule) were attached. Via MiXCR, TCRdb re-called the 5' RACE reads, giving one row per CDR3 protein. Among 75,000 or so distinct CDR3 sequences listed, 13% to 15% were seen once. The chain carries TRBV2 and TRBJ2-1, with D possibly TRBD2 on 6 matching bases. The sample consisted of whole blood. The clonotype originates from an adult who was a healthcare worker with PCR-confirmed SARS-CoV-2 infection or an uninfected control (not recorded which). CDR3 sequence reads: CASSGRGISYNEQFF. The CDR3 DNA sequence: TGTGCCAGCAGTGGGCGGGGTATCTCCTACAATGAGCAGTTCTTC.